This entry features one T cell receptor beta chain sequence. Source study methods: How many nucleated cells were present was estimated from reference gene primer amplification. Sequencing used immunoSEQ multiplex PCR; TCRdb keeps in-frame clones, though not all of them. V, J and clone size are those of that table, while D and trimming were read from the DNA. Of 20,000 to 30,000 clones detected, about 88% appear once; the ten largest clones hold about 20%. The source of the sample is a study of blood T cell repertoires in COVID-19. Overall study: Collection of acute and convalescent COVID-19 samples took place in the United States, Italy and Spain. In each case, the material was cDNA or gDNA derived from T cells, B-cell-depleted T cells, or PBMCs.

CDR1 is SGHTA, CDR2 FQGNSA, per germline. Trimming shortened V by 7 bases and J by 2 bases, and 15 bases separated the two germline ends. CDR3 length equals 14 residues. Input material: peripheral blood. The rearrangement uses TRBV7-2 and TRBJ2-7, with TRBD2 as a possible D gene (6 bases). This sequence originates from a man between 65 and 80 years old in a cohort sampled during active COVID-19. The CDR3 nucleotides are TGTGCCAGCATCAACCGAGCGGGTCCCTACGAGCAGTACTTC. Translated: CASINRAGPYEQYF.